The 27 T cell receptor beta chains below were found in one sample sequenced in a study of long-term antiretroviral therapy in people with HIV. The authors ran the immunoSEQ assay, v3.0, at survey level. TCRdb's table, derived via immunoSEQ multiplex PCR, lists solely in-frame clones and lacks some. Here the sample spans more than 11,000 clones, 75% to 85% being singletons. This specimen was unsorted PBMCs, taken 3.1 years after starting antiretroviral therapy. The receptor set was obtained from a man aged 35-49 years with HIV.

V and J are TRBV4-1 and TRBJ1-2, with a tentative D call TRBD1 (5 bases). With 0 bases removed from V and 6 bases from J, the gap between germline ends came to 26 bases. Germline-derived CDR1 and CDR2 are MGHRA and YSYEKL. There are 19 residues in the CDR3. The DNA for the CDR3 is TGCGCCAGCAGCCAAGATAGATGGGATCCTAAGGGGCCAATGGATGGCTACACCTTC. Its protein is CASSQDRWDPKGPMDGYTF.

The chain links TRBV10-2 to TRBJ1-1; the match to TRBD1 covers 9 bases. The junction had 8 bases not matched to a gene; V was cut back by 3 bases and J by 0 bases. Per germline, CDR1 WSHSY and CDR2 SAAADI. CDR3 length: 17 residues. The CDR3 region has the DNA TGCGCCAGCAGTGACCTACGGACAGGGGCGTTGAACACTGAAGCTTTCTTT. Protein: CASSDLRTGALNTEAFF.

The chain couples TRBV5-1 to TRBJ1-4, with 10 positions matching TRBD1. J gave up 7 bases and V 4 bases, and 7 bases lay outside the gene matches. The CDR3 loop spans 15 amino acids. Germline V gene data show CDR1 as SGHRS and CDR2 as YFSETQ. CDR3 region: CASSNRQGALEKLFF. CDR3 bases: TGCGCCAGCAGCAACAGACAGGGGGCGCTTGAAAAACTGTTTTTT.

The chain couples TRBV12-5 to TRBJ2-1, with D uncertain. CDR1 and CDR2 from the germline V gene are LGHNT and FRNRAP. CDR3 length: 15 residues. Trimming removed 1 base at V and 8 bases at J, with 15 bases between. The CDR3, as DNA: TGTGCTAGTGGTTTGGGGAACAGTCTAACCTATGAGCAGTTCTTC. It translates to CASGLGNSLTYEQFF.

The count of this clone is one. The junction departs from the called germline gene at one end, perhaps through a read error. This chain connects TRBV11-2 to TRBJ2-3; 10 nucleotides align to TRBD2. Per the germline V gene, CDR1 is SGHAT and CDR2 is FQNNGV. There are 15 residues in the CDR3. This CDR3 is CASSLAGGSTDTQYF. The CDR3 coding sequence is TGTGCCAGCAGTTTAGCGGGGGGCAGCACAGATACGCAGTATTTT.

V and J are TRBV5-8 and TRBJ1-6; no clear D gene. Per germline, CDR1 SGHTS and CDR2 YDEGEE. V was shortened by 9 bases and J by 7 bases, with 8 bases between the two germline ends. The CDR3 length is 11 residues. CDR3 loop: CATAGNSPLHF. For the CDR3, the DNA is TGTGCCACCGCCGGGAATTCACCCCTCCACTTT.

CDR3 region: CAISGGGGPLNYGYTF. The DNA for the CDR3 is TGTGCCATCAGTGGTGGAGGCGGCCCTCTTAACTATGGCTACACCTTC. The rearrangement links TRBV10-3 to TRBJ1-2; D is unclear. The V gene's germline CDR1 is ENHRY and CDR2 SYGVKD. The CDR3 loop spans 16 amino acids. Trimming took 4 bases from V and 1 from J, leaving 16 bases between them.

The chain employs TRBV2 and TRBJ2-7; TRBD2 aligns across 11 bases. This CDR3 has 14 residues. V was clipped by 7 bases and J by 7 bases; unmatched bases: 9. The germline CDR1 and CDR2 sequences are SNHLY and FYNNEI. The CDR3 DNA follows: TGTGCCAGCATTAGCCGGCTAGCGGGGGGAGAGCAGTACTTC. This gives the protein CASISRLAGGEQYF.

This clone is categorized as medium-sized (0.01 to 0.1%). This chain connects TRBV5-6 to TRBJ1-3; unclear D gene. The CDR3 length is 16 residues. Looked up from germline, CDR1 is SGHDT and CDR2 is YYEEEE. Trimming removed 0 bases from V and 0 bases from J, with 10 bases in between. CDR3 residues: CASSLEWGNSGNTIYF. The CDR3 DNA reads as TGTGCCAGCAGCTTGGAATGGGGAAACTCTGGAAACACCATATATTTT.

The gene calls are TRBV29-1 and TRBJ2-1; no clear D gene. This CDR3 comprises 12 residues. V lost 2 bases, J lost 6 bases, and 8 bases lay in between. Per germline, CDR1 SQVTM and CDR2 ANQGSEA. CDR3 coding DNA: TGCAGCGTTGAAATGAGAATCAATGAGCAGTTCTTC. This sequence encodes CSVEMRINEQFF.

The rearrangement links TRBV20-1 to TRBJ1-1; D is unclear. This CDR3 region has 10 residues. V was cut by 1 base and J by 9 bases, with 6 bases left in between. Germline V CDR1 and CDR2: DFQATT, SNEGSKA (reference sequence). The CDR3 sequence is CSARGHQAFF. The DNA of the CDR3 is TGCAGTGCTAGAGGTCATCAAGCTTTCTTT.

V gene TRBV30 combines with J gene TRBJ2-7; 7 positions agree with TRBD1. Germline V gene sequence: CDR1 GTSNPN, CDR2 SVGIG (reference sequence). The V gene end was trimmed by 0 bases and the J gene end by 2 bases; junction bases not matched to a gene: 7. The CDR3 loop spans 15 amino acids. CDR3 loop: CAWSVAGGTAYEQYF. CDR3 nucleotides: TGTGCCTGGAGTGTAGCAGGGGGAACAGCCTACGAGCAGTACTTC.

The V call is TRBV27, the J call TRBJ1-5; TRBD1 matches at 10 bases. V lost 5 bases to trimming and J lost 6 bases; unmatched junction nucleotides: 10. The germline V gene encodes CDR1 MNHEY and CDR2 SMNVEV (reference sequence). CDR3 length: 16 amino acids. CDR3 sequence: CASSPTTGGLGQPQHF. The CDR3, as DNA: TGTGCCAGCAGTCCGACGACAGGGGGCCTGGGTCAGCCCCAGCATTTT.

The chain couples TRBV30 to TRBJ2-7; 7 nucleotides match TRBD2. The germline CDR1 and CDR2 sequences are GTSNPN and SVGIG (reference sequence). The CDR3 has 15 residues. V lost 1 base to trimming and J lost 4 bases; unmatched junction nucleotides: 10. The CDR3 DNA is TGTGCCTGGAGTGCGTGGCGGGGGATGACTTACGAGCAGTACTTC. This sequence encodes CAWSAWRGMTYEQYF. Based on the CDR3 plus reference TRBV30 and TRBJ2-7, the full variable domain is SQTIHQWPATLVQPVGSPLSLECTVEGTSNPNLYWYRQAAGRGLQLLFYSVGIGQISSEVPQNLSASRPQDRQFILSSKKLLLSDSGFYLCAWSAWRGMTYEQYFGPGTRLTVT.

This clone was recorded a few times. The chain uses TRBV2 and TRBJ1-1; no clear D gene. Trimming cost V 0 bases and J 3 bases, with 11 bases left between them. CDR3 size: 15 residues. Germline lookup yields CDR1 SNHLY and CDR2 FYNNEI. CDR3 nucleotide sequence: TGTGCCAGCAGTGAAGCTCTCGGTAGGGACACTGAAGCTTTCTTT. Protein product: CASSEALGRDTEAFF.

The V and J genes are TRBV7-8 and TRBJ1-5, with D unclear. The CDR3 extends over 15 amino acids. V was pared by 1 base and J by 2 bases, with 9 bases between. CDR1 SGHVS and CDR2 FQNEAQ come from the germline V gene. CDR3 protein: CASSLDVGGNQPQHF. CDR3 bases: TGTGCCAGCAGCTTAGACGTGGGAGGCAATCAGCCCCAGCATTTT.

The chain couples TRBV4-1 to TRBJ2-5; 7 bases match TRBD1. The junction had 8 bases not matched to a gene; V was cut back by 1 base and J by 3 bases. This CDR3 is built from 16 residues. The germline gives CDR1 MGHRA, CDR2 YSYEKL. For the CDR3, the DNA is TGCGCCAGCAGCCAAGTGTTCTTAGGGGGCGAAGAGACCCAGTACTTC. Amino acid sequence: CASSQVFLGGEETQYF.

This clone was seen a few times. CDR3 sequence reads: CASSFRQGRDEQYF. The CDR3 nucleotides are TGTGCCAGCAGCTTCAGACAGGGGAGGGACGAGCAGTACTTC. The chain has TRBV5-4 and TRBJ2-7; tentative D call: TRBD1 (8 bases). The V and J ends lost 2 bases and 5 bases respectively, with 14 bases between them. This CDR3 contains 14 residues. CDR1 and CDR2 (germline): SGHNT, YYREEE (reference sequence).

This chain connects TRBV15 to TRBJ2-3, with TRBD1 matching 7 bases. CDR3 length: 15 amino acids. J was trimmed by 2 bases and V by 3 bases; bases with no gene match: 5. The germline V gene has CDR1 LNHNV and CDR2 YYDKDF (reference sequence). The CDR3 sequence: CATSSRDSITDTQYF. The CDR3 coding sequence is TGTGCCACCAGCAGCCGGGACAGTATCACAGATACGCAGTATTTT.

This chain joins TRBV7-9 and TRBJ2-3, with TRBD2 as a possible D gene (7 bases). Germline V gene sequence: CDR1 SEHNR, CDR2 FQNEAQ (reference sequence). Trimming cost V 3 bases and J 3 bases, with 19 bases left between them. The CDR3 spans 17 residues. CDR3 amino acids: CASSFGGRGGRTDTQYF. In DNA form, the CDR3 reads TGTGCCAGCAGCTTCGGGGGGCGCGGAGGAAGAACAGATACGCAGTATTTT. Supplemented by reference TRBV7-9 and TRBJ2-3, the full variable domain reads DTGVSQNPRHKITKRGQNVTFRCDPISEHNRLYWYRQTLGQGPEFLTYFQNEAQLEKSRLLSDRFSAERPKGSFSTLEIQRTEQGDSAMYLCASSFGGRGGRTDTQYFGPGTRLTVL.

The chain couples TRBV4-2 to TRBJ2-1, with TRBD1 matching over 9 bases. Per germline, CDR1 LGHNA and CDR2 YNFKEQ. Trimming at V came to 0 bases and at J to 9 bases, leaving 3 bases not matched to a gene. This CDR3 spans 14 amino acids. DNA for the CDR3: TGTGCCAGCAGCCAAGACGGGACAGGGATTGAGCAGTTCTTC. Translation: CASSQDGTGIEQFF.

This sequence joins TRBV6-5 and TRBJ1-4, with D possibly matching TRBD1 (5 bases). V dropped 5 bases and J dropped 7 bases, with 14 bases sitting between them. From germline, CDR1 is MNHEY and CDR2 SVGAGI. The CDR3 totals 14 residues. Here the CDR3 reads CASSREGRGEKLFF. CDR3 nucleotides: TGTGCCAGCAGTCGCGAGGGGCGCGGTGAAAAACTGTTTTTT.

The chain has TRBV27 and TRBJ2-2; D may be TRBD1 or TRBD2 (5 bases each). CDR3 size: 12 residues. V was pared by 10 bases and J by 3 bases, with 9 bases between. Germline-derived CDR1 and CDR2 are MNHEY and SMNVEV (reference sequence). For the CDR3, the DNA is TGTGCCACCGGGGCTTACACCGGGGAGCTGTTTTTT. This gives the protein CATGAYTGELFF.

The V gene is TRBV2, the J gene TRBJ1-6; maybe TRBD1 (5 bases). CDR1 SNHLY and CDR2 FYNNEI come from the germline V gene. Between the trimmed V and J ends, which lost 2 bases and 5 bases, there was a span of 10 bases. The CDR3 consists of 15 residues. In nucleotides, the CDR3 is TGTGCCAGCAGTGAATACAGACAGAATAATTCACCCCTCCACTTT. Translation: CASSEYRQNNSPLHF.

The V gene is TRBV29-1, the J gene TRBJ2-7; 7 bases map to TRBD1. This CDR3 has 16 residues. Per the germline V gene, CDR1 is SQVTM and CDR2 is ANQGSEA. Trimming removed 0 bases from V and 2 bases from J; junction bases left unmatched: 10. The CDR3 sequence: CSVEDRRTGRPYEQYF. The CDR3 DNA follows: TGCAGCGTTGAAGATCGTAGGACAGGTCGACCCTACGAGCAGTACTTC.

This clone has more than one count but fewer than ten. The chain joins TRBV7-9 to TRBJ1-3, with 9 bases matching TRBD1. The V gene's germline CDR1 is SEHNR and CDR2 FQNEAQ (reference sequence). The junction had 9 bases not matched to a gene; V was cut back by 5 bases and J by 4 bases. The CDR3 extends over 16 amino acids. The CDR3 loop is CASSRADRGYGNTIYF. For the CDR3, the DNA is TGTGCCAGCAGCCGGGCGGACAGGGGATACGGAAACACCATATATTTT. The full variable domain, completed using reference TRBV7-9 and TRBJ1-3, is DTGVSQNPRHKITKRGQNVTFRCDPISEHNRLYWYRQTLGQGPEFLTYFQNEAQLEKSRLLSDRFSAERPKGSFSTLEIQRTEQGDSAMYLCASSRADRGYGNTIYFGEGSWLTVV.

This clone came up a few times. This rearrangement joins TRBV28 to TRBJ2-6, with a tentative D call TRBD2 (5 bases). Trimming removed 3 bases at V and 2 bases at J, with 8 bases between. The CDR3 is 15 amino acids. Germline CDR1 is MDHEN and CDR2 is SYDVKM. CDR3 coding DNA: TGTGCCAGCAGTTTCACCGGGGCTGGGGCCAACGTCCTGACTTTC. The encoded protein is CASSFTGAGANVLTF.